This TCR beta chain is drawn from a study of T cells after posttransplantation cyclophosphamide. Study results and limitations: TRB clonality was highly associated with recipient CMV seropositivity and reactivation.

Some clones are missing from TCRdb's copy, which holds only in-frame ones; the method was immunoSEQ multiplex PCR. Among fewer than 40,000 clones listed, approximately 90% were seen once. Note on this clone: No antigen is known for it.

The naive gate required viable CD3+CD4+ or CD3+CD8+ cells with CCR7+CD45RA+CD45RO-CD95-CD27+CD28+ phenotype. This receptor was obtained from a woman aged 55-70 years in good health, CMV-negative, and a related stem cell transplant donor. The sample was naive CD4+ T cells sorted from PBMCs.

The CDR3 loop reads CASSVQGAVADTQYF. The CDR3 DNA follows: TGCGCCAGCAGCGTCCAGGGGGCAGTAGCAGATACGCAGTATTTT. This chain connects TRBV5-1 to TRBJ2-3; TRBD1 agrees at 8 bases. Germline CDR1 is SGHRS and CDR2 is YFSETQ. This CDR3 has 15 residues. J was trimmed by 4 bases and V by 4 bases; bases with no gene match: 8.